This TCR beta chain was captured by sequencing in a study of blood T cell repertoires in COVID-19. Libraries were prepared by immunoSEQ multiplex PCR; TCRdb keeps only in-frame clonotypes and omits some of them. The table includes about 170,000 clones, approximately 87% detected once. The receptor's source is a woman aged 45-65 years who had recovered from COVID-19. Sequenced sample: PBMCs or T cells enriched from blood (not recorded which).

Here the CDR3 reads CASSFLSGGQKNIQYF. Here the CDR3 DNA reads TGTGCCAGCAGTTTCCTTAGCGGGGGACAAAAAAACATTCAGTACTTC. The V gene is TRBV28, the J gene TRBJ2-4, with 9 bases that match TRBD2. The CDR3 has 16 amino acids. V was clipped by 3 bases and J by 4 bases; unmatched bases: 7. Germline lookup yields CDR1 MDHEN and CDR2 SYDVKM.